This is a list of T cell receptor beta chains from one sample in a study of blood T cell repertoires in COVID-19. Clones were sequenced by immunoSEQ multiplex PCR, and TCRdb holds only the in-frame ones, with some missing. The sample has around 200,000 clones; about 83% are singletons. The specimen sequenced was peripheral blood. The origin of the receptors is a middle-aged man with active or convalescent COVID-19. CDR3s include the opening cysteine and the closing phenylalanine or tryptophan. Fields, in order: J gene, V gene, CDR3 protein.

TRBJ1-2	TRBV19	CASSGPGGQAGYTF
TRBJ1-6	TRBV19	CASSPTGEASPLHF
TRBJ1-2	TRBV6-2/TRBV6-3	CASSFYIGGQGYTF
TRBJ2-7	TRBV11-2	CASTAGTGIGEQYF
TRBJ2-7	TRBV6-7	CASSYSQRGSSYEQYF
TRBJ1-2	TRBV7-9	CASSLGQGLRYTF
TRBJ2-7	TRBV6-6	CASSRQGQGVSEQYF
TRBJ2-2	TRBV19	CASSIQATGELFF
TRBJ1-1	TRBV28	CASSLDRGLRGAFF
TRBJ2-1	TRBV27	CASSPFRGLGTLYNEQFF
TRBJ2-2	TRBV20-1	CSVEEFGELFF
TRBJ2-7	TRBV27	CASSVAWGTYEQYF
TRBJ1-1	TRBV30	CAWGMRRTTEAFF
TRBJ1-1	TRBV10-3	CAISERGTDTEAFF
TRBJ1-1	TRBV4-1	CASSQVRTGGTEAFF
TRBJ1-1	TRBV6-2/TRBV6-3	CASSHPDRQNTEAFF
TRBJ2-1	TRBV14	CASSPGGNEQFF
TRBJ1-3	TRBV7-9	CASSLASPGSGNTIYF